This T cell receptor beta chain was captured by sequencing in a study of T cells after yellow fever vaccination. The study, taken as a whole, reports: Of the clonotypes, a small share occurred in both CD4 and CD8 compartments.

Using its own MiXCR run on the 5' RACE reads, TCRdb lists one record per CDR3 protein. The sample carries 250,000 to 400,000 distinct CDR3 sequences, around 4.5% recorded once. This clonotype has a count of ten or more. Antigen specificity is unknown. Germline assignment: CDR1 SQVTM and CDR2 ANQGSEA. The CDR3 consists of 14 residues. Trimming removed 5 bases from V and 0 bases from J, with 14 bases in between. The chain joins TRBV29-1 to TRBJ2-7; D uncertain. The source is a man aged 18 to 29 who received the YFV17D yellow fever vaccine. The specimen was PBMCs, collected 15 days after the yellow fever booster vaccination. CDR3 coding DNA: TGCAGCGTTTTCCTAGACTCAAGCTCCTACGAGCAGTACTTC. It is translated as CSVFLDSSSYEQYF.